These T cell receptor beta chains were read from a single sample in a study of Graves' ophthalmopathy and Graves' hyperthyroidism. One entry per CDR3 protein results from TCRdb running MiXCR on the multiplex PCR reads. The sample has over 200,000 distinct CDR3 sequences; less than 30% are singletons. Sequencing input: peripheral blood. Receptors originate from a man aged 50 or older with Graves' ophthalmopathy. Each CDR3 is given with its conserved first and last residue. The D gene is left open where the match is weak. Only part of the rows carry a size: once, few, many, or a class if the clone is expanded.

TRBJ1-1 TRBV12-5 - - CASGLGVRETEAFF TGTGCTAGTGGTTTGGGGGTAAGGGAGACTGAAGCTTTCTTT
TRBJ2-7 TRBV28 TRBD1 - CASSSSGGQGRYEQYF TGTGCCAGCAGTTCATCCGGGGGACAGGGGCGCTACGAGCAGTACTTC
TRBJ2-5 TRBV15 - few CATSRDDVQETQYF TGTGCCACCAGCAGGGACGATGTCCAAGAGACCCAGTACTTC
TRBJ2-7 TRBV27 - many CASSFPGVSEQYF TGTGCCAGCAGTTTTCCAGGGGTGAGCGAGCAGTACTTC
TRBJ2-5 TRBV12-3/TRBV12-4 - many CASSLARNPKETQYF TGTGCCAGCAGTTTAGCGCGGAACCCAAAAGAGACCCAGTACTTC
TRBJ1-2 TRBV29-1 TRBD1 many CSDQQGAGGYTF TGCAGCGACCAACAGGGGGCAGGTGGCTACACCTTC
TRBJ2-7 TRBV28 - many CASNRAGTIYEQYF TGTGCCAGCAACCGTGCCGGGACAATCTACGAGCAGTACTTC
TRBJ2-2 TRBV7-9 - many CASSFAPGGGELFF TGTGCCAGCAGCTTTGCCCCCGGGGGCGGGGAGCTGTTTTTT
TRBJ1-1 TRBV6-2/TRBV6-3 - - CASSYRVRGEAFF TGTGCCAGCAGTTACAGGGTGCGGGGTGAAGCTTTCTTT
TRBJ2-7 TRBV2 TRBD2 many CASIFGGSAYEQYF TGTGCCAGCATTTTTGGCGGGAGTGCCTACGAGCAGTACTTC
TRBJ1-5 TRBV29-1 - many CSVELGSGGNQPQHF TGCAGCGTTGAACTTGGCTCAGGGGGCAATCAGCCCCAGCATTTT
TRBJ2-7 TRBV20-1 TRBD1 many CSATGQTYEQYF TGCAGTGCTACGGGACAGACTTACGAGCAGTACTTC
TRBJ2-6 TRBV6-1 - many CASLPGKTGANVLTF TGTGCCAGCCTCCCAGGGAAAACTGGGGCCAACGTCCTGACTTTC
TRBJ2-2 TRBV20-1 - many CSASRVNTGELFF TGCAGTGCTTCTAGGGTAAACACCGGGGAGCTGTTTTTT
TRBJ1-1 TRBV11-3 - many CASSPRGNTEAFF TGTGCCAGCAGCCCGCGCGGGAACACTGAAGCTTTCTTT
TRBJ2-1 TRBV6-5 TRBD2 many CASSRWLAGDSNEQFF TGTGCCAGCAGTCGCTGGCTAGCGGGGGATTCCAATGAGCAGTTCTTC
TRBJ1-3 TRBV6-1 - - CASSPTQSSGNTIYF TGTGCCAGCAGTCCAACCCAGAGCTCTGGAAACACCATATATTTT
TRBJ1-5 TRBV12-3/TRBV12-4 - many CASTRRGANQPQHF TGTGCCAGCACTCGAAGGGGTGCAAATCAGCCCCAGCATTTT
TRBJ2-5 TRBV28 - many CASMGGASGEETQYF TGTGCCAGCATGGGGGGGGCCAGTGGCGAAGAGACCCAGTACTTC
TRBJ2-7 TRBV6-2/TRBV6-3 TRBD1 - CASSYSTGKYF TGTGCCAGCAGTTACTCGACAGGGAAGTACTTC
TRBJ2-7 TRBV28 - few CASSLPLSGRGYEQYF TGTGCCAGCAGTCTACCCCTTTCAGGACGGGGGTACGAGCAGTACTTC
TRBJ2-7 TRBV12-3/TRBV12-4 - few CASSWGGQRYEQYF TGTGCCAGCAGCTGGGGGGGGCAAAGGTACGAGCAGTACTTC
TRBJ2-2 TRBV19 - many CASRRYWTENTGELFF TGTGCCAGTAGGCGATATTGGACTGAGAACACCGGGGAGCTGTTTTTT
TRBJ2-7 TRBV27 - many CASSLRGPHLGYEQYF TGTGCCAGCAGTCTCAGGGGTCCCCACCTCGGCTACGAGCAGTACTTC
TRBJ2-5 TRBV7-2 - - CASSLNQGLLETQYF TGTGCCAGCAGCTTAAACCAGGGGTTATTGGAGACCCAGTACTTC
TRBJ1-2 TRBV6-1 TRBD1 - CASSPLDRVHYGYTF TGTGCCAGCAGTCCATTGGACAGGGTTCACTATGGCTACACCTTC
TRBJ2-7 TRBV19 TRBD2 many CASSALAGETYEQYF TGTGCCAGTAGCGCACTAGCGGGAGAGACCTACGAGCAGTACTTC
TRBJ2-7 TRBV28 - - CASRLQGSEQYF TGTGCCAGCAGGCTACAGGGATCCGAGCAGTACTTC
TRBJ2-7 TRBV11-2 TRBD2 many CASSPGGAYGDYEQYF TGTGCCAGCAGCCCGGGGGGGGCATACGGGGATTACGAGCAGTACTTC
TRBJ1-3 TRBV27 - - CASMGTGTLSGNTIYF TGTGCCAGCATGGGCACCGGGACACTCTCTGGAAACACCATATATTTT
TRBJ1-1 TRBV25-1 - many CASSETGTTEAFF TGTGCCAGCAGTGAAACGGGCACCACTGAAGCTTTCTTT
TRBJ2-2 TRBV6-2/TRBV6-3 TRBD1 - CASSYDRGIGELFF TGTGCCAGCAGTTACGACAGGGGGATCGGGGAGCTGTTTTTT
TRBJ1-5 TRBV28 - many CASSSQRQANQPQHF TGTGCCAGCAGTTCCCAGAGGCAAGCCAATCAGCCCCAGCATTTT
TRBJ2-2 TRBV5-1 TRBD2 many CASSLMAGGGYTGELFF TGCGCCAGCAGCTTGATGGCGGGGGGCGGATACACCGGGGAGCTGTTTTTT
TRBJ2-5 TRBV29-1 TRBD2 many CSVVGLGETQYF TGCAGCGTTGTTGGACTAGGTGAGACCCAGTACTTC
TRBJ2-5 TRBV18 - many CASSPPTLQETQYF TGTGCCAGCTCACCACCGACGCTCCAAGAGACCCAGTACTTC
TRBJ2-7 TRBV12-3/TRBV12-4 TRBD2 - CASSFTGTSKEQYF TGTGCCAGCAGTTTTACCGGGACTAGTAAAGAGCAGTACTTC
TRBJ2-7 TRBV6-5 TRBD2 many CASSTNLRATSGRVEQYF TGTGCCAGCAGTACCAACTTGAGGGCGACTAGCGGGAGGGTCGAGCAGTACTTC
TRBJ2-5 TRBV5-6 TRBD2 many CASSLKGLEQETQYF TGTGCCAGCAGCTTGAAGGGACTAGAACAAGAGACCCAGTACTTC
TRBJ1-1 TRBV6-1 TRBD1 many CASSVVTGDWNTEAFF TGTGCCAGCAGTGTGGTTACAGGGGATTGGAACACTGAAGCTTTCTTT
TRBJ2-7 TRBV30 - many CAWSETAANPYEQYF TGTGCCTGGAGTGAAACCGCAGCGAACCCCTACGAGCAGTACTTC
TRBJ2-5 TRBV12-3/TRBV12-4 - many CASSTNRVQETQYF TGTGCCAGCAGTACGAACAGGGTCCAAGAGACCCAGTACTTC
TRBJ1-2 TRBV15 TRBD1 once CATSGTGTDKKNGYTF TGTGCCACCAGCGGTACCGGGACAGACAAAAAGAATGGCTACACCTTC
TRBJ1-6 TRBV6-5 TRBD1 few CASSYSKTGGSPLHF TGTGCCAGCAGTTACTCGAAAACAGGGGGTTCACCCCTCCACTTT
TRBJ1-1 TRBV6-1 - - CASTNRRGKGNTEAFF TGTGCCAGCACCAACCGAAGGGGGAAAGGGAACACTGAAGCTTTCTTT
TRBJ2-2 TRBV12-3/TRBV12-4 TRBD1 many CASSLLGTATGELFF TGTGCCAGCAGTTTGCTCGGGACAGCAACCGGGGAGCTGTTTTTT
TRBJ2-7 TRBV6-2/TRBV6-3 TRBD2 - CASFRTRYEQYF TGTGCCAGCTTCAGGACTAGGTACGAGCAGTACTTC
TRBJ2-5 TRBV2 - many CASSEGQKETQYF TGTGCCAGCAGTGAGGGTCAGAAAGAGACCCAGTACTTC
TRBJ2-3 TRBV20-1 - many CSAKSPGTDTQYF TGCAGTGCTAAAAGCCCTGGCACAGATACGCAGTATTTT
TRBJ1-1 TRBV6-1 TRBD1 - CASMNRGFDTEAFF TGTGCCAGCATGAACAGGGGTTTCGACACTGAAGCTTTCTTT
TRBJ2-7 TRBV7-9 - many CASSLKDEQYF TGTGCCAGCAGCTTAAAGGACGAGCAGTACTTC
TRBJ2-2 TRBV7-8 - once CASSFASGTLAGELFF TGTGCCAGCAGCTTTGCGTCCGGGACGCTTGCGGGGGAGCTGTTTTTT
TRBJ1-2 TRBV6-2/TRBV6-3 - - CASSYSGQGDYGYTF TGTGCCAGCAGTTACTCGGGGCAGGGAGACTATGGCTACACCTTC
TRBJ2-7 TRBV18 - many CASSPADREGAYEQYF TGTGCCAGCTCACCGGCGGACAGGGAGGGGGCCTACGAGCAGTACTTC
TRBJ2-5 TRBV7-9 TRBD2 many CASSSKSRGGVGRETQYF TGTGCCAGCAGCTCCAAGTCCCGGGGAGGGGTAGGAAGAGAGACCCAGTACTTC